This TCR beta chain emerged from a study of vaccination and CD4 T cells after COVID-19 (dated by TCRdb to the early 2020s). Some background on the complete study: The convalescent cohort comprised six males and four females, including two Hispanic individuals, seven Caucasians, two Asians and one multiracial person. Two doses of either the Pfizer-BioNTech BNT162b2 vaccine (n=8) or the Moderna mRNA-1273 vaccine (n=2) were administered to participants. Post-COVID blood samples from convalescent patients were collected a median of roughly 100 days after diagnosis, with a range of 35 to 161 days. Post-vaccine blood samples were taken a median of 72 days after the second vaccine dose, with a range of about 12 to 250 days. Overlapping spike peptide pools from SARS-CoV-2 and from the common cold coronaviruses HCoV-NL63, HCoV-OC43 and HCoV-229E were used as culture stimuli. As controls, cultures received a CEFX viral epitope pool (the positive control), an HIV-1 Nef peptide pool (the negative control), or no peptide at all. The spike-specific CD4+ TCR repertoire was compared before and after mRNA vaccination in under 11 COVID-19 convalescent patients and a handful of infection-naive healthy vaccine recipients. In an earlier paper using these donors, memory CD4+ T cell crossreactivity between SARS-CoV-2 and common cold coronavirus spike proteins was assessed at the TCR clonotype level. The paper's findings and limits, for the study overall: The median number of SARS-CoV-2-reactive clonotypes rose from around 21 after infection to a few dozen after vaccination, but the change was not significant. In convalescent patients, nearly all vaccine-specific clones (304 of 307) were found to be mono-reactive for SARS-CoV-2 spike rather than cross-reactive with common cold coronaviruses. In convalescent patients, a median roughly 87% of post-vaccine SARS-CoV-2-reactive clones were detected only after vaccination, and vaccine-specific priming was suggested by this finding. Relatively few convalescent patients were included in the study, and early timepoints after natural infection were not analyzed.

This clonotype counts as medium-sized (0.01 to 0.1%). Its recognized antigen is unknown. No clone much larger than this one lies a single base away; base qualities are absent. Library prep was done by PCR. TCR sequencing of DNA from cultured CD4+ T cells used the Oncomine TCR Beta short-read assay at the Johns Hopkins FTIC core. The QIAamp micro DNA kit was used to extract genomic DNA from the cultured CD4+ T cells. The Oncomine TCR Beta libraries from cultured CD4+ T cells were pooled using unique dual indexes and then sequenced on an Illumina iSeq 100. On the study's bioinformatics: Non-productive sequences were removed, and CDR3s that did not start with C, did not end with F or W, or were shorter than 7 amino acids were discarded. Antigen-specific clonotypes were identified using the MANAFEST web application through comparison of peptide-stimulated wells with reference and other culture wells. An FDR below 0.05, an odds ratio above 5, and a productive frequency above 0.1% in at least two of three replicate wells were required for clones to be considered positive. Cross-reactive clonotypes were defined as significantly expanded in both SARS-CoV-2 spike wells and at least one common cold coronavirus spike condition. Using R version 3.6.1, CDR3 homology was evaluated through Levenshtein distances (stringdist) along with unrooted phylogenetic trees (ape). The public reads were run again by TCRdb, first through fastp at Q25 and then through MiXCR, and only productive beta chains were kept. Merged by CDR3 protein, the rows form single entries marked with the most common genes and DNA. Here the V and J calls rest on TCRdb's processing, not on the authors' analysis. This sample is represented by several thousand distinct CDR3 sequences; 28% of them were singletons. Of the sample, around 10% is held by the ten largest clones.

V was cut back by 3 bases and J by 0 bases, leaving a gap of 9 bases between them. The CDR3 runs 16 amino acids, cysteine and phenylalanine included. Just CDR3 DNA is preserved here, 48 bases in frame from base 1. From the germline V gene (reference sequence), CDR1 is LNHDA and CDR2 is SQIVND. The treatment or condition label corresponds to: approximately nine-day PBMC culture with coronavirus spike peptide pools or control peptides (ViraFEST assay). CD4+ T cells from unexposed donors were collected before the COVID-19 pandemic (2011-2018). The ViraFEST assay, used in the study, expanded antigen-specific T cells with peptide pools and then identified the expanded clonotypes through TCR sequencing. Each well held 2 million to 2.5 million PBMCs cultured with roughly 10 ug/ml peptide pools in IMDM containing around 5% human AB serum and around 9 IU/ml IL-2. On days 3 and 7, half of the culture medium was replaced with fresh IL-2-containing medium. After about 11 days of culture, CD4+ T cells were isolated by negative selection using the EasySep CD4+ T cell isolation kit. As far as cell numbers permitted, CD4+ T cells from unexposed donors were tested for reactivity against SARS-CoV-2 S and N as well as four spike pools from common cold coronaviruses. Ficoll-Paque Plus gradient centrifugation was used to isolate PBMCs from whole blood, and the isolated PBMCs were then either used fresh or cryopreserved at -140C. Each culture condition was generally run in triplicate wells. Leukapheresis product for the unexposed donors was bought commercially.

The sample consisted of CD4+ T cells from blood, cultured in vitro. The V and J segments used are TRBV19 and TRBJ2-6; D gene: possibly TRBD1, on 6 matching bases. The receptor was derived from a human donor in good health. CDR3 sequence: CASSMGQASGANVLTF. The sequence in DNA is TGTGCCAGTAGTATGGGACAAGCCTCTGGGGCCAACGTCCTGACTTTC.